The present entry profiles one TCR beta chain with its context. This entry belongs to a study of blood T cell repertoires in COVID-19. TCRdb's table, derived via immunoSEQ multiplex PCR, lists solely in-frame clones and lacks some. In the table there are about 150,000 clones, around 80% of which are singletons. The CDR3 spans 14 residues. V was trimmed by 7 bases and J by 2 bases, leaving 15 bases between them. Germline CDR1 and CDR2: SGDLS and YYNGEE. The gene calls are TRBV9 and TRBJ1-2, with D tentatively TRBD1 (6 bases). The sample comprised peripheral blood. This receptor was taken from a woman aged 65 to 85 who had recovered from COVID-19. CDR3 loop: CASRPGGENYGYTF. In nucleotides, the CDR3 is TGTGCCAGCCGGCCTGGGGGCGAGAACTATGGCTACACCTTC.